This T cell receptor delta chain was captured in a study of γδ T cells in repeated Plasmodium falciparum infection. For the study at large: Malian gammadelta TCRs were studied during no-transmission periods and across acute malaria episodes.

TCRdb re-identified clones in the multiplex PCR reads via CATT. The sample has more than 70,000 delta-chain clones; over 0.75% are singletons. Bulk repertoires came from Vgamma9/Vdelta2+ or Vdelta2-negative gammadelta T cells flow-sorted from PBMC. Points from the study as a whole: Compared with Australian children, Malian Vdelta2-negative repertoires seemed more clonal, less diverse, less shared. Vgamma9/Vdelta2+ T cells showed a stable polyclonal repertoire with shared TCRgamma sequences. One small rural Malian village, predominantly a single ethnic group, supplied the cohort.

The CDR3 is 22 residues long. In germline, CDR1 is TSWWSYY, CDR2 QGS. This clone was picked up a small number of times. Its antigen is undetermined. It is likely a read error: a sequence one base away is far more abundant. Additional DNA sequences in this sample encode the identical CDR3. The sequenced sample consisted of gamma-delta T cells from blood. The rearrangement uses TRDV1 and TRDJ1, with TRDD3 matching over 9 bases. The source of this sequence is a pool of human donors (malaria-infected and uninfected, not separated). In DNA form, the CDR3 reads TGTGCACTTGGGGAACTTTCTTACCCCAAACTACTGGGGGACCCTAGGGTCGATAAACTCATCTTT. As protein: CALGELSYPKLLGDPRVDKLIF.